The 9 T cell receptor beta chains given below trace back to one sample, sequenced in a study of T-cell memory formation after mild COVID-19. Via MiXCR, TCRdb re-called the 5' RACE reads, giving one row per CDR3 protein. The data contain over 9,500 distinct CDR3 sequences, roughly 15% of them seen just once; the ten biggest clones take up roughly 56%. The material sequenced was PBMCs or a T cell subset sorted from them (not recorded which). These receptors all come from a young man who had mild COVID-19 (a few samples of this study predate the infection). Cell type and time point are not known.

DNA for the CDR3: TGTGCCAGCAGTACGATCAGGGGGGGCGGCTACACCTTC. Its protein is CASSTIRGGGYTF. The chain links TRBV27 to TRBJ1-2, with 7 bases matching TRBD1. Germline CDR1 is MNHEY and CDR2 is SMNVEV (reference sequence). CDR3 length: 13 residues. V lost 5 bases to trimming and J lost 8 bases; unmatched junction nucleotides: 8.

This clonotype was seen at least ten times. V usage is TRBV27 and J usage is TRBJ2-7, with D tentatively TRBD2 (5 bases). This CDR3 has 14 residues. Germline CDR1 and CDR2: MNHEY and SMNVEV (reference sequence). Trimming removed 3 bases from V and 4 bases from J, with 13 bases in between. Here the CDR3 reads CASSFGIGAYEQYV. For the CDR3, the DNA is TGTGCCAGCAGTTTCGGGATCGGAGCTTACGAGCAGTACGTC.

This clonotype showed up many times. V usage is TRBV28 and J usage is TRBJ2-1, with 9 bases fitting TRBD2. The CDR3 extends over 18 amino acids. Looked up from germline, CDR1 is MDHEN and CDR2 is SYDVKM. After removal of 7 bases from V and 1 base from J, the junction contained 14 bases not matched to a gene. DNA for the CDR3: TGTGCCAGCACCCTGGGGCTAGCGGGGTATGGGTCCTACAATGAGCAGTTCTTC. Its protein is CASTLGLAGYGSYNEQFF. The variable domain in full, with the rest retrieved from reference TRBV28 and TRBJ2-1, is DVKVTQSSRYLVKRTGEKVFLECVQDMDHENMFWYRQDPGLGLRLIYFSYDVKMKEKGDIPEGYSVSREKKERFSLILESASTNQTSMYLCASTLGLAGYGSYNEQFFGPGTRLTVL.

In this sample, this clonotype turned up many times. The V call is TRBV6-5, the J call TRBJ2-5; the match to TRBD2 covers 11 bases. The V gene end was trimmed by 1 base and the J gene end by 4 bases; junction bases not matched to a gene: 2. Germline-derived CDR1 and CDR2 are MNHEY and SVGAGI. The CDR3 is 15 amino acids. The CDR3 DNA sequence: TGTGCCAGCAGTTACTTAGCGGGGGGGGGAGAGACCCAGTACTTC. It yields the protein CASSYLAGGGETQYF.

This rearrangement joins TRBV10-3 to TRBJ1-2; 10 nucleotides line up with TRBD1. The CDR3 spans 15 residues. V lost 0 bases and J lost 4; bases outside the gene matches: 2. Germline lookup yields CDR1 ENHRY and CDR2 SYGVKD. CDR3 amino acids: CAISESGQGSYGYTF. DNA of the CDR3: TGTGCCATCAGTGAGTCGGGACAGGGGAGCTATGGCTACACCTTC.

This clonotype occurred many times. The CDR3 DNA is TGCGCCAGCAGCTGGAGCGGGACCTACAATGAGCAGTTCTTC. It encodes CASSWSGTYNEQFF. The V and J genes are TRBV5-1 and TRBJ2-1; TRBD2 matches 7 bases. The CDR3 contains 14 residues. Germline CDR1 is SGHRS and CDR2 is YFSETQ. J gave up 2 bases and V 3 bases, and 2 bases lay outside the gene matches.

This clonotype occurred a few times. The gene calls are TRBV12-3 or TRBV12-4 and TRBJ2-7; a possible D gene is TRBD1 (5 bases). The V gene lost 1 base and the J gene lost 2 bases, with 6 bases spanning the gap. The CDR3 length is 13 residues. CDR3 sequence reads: CASSLVDTYEQYF. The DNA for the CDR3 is TGTGCCAGCAGTTTAGTGGACACCTACGAGCAGTACTTC.

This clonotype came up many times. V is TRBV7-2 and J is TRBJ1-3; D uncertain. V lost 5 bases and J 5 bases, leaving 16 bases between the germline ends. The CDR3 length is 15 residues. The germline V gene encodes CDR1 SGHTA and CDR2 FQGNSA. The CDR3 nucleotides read TGTGCCAGCAGCCCTAGAGGACTTGAAAGAAACACCATATATTTT. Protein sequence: CASSPRGLERNTIYF.

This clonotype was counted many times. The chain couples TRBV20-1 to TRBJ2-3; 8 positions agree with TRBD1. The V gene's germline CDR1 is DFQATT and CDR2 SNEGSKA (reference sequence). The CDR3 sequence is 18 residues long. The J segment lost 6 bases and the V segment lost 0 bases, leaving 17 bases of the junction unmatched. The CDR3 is CSARDWGDPTGELDTQYF. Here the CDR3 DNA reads TGCAGTGCTAGAGATTGGGGGGACCCGACAGGGGAGTTGGATACGCAGTATTTT.